The source of this T cell receptor beta chain is a study of blood T cell repertoires in COVID-19. Study processing details: For nucleated cells, counts were estimated from reference gene primer amplification. This table comes from immunoSEQ multiplex PCR, and its TCRdb copy is limited to in-frame clones, with some not included. D and trimming were read from the DNA, whereas the V and J calls and clone size are those reported in that table. Altogether hundreds of thousands of clones are present, approximately 89% being singletons, with the ten largest covering about 12%. The length of the CDR3 is 15 residues. In germline, CDR1 is SGHRS, CDR2 YFSETQ. J was trimmed by 6 bases and V by 3 bases; bases with no gene match: 8.

The clonotype comes from a woman aged 45-65 years with COVID-19, enrolled during active disease. Material: peripheral blood. This chain uses TRBV5-1 with TRBJ2-7; 11 positions agree with TRBD2. CDR3 sequence reads: CASSSYSGGALEQYF. DNA of the CDR3: TGCGCCAGCAGCTCCTATAGCGGGGGGGCCCTCGAGCAGTACTTC.